These 19 T cell receptor beta chains came from one sample sequenced in a study of naive and memory T cell subsets. An equimolar mix of two oligonucleotides served as the beta constant-region primer for TRBC1 and TRBC2. MiXCR, run by TCRdb on the UMI-ligation and nested PCR reads, gives a single entry per CDR3 protein. The sample lists about 21,000 distinct CDR3 sequences; approximately 11% were seen once. Material for sequencing was central memory CD8+ T cells from blood. These TCRs come from a human donor in good health.

The chain combines TRBV9 with TRBJ2-1, with a possible D match to TRBD1 (6 bases). V dropped 0 bases and J dropped 8 bases, with 15 bases sitting between them. CDR3 length: 15 amino acids. Germline assignment: CDR1 SGDLS and CDR2 YYNGEE. CDR3 sequence: CASSVDGGNRDEQFF. CDR3 DNA: TGTGCCAGCAGCGTAGACGGCGGCAACAGGGATGAGCAGTTCTTC.

The CDR3 region is CSASPRLAVWGNEQFF. DNA for the CDR3: TGCAGTGCAAGCCCCCGACTAGCGGTTTGGGGCAATGAGCAGTTCTTC. The V gene is TRBV20-1, the J gene TRBJ2-1; 9 nucleotides match TRBD2. After removal of 6 bases from V and 6 bases from J, the junction contained 15 bases not matched to a gene. This CDR3 is 16 amino acids long. Germline V gene data show CDR1 as DFQATT and CDR2 as SNEGSKA (reference sequence).

Ten or more counts support this clonotype. The gene calls are TRBV6-1 and TRBJ2-6, with D tentatively TRBD2 (6 bases). Between the trimmed V and J ends, which lost 7 bases and 2 bases, there was a span of 18 bases. The CDR3 runs to 17 residues. Germline V gene lookup returns CDR1 MNHNS and CDR2 SASEGT. The CDR3 sequence is CASTSLVRRAGANVLTF. The CDR3 bases are TGTGCCAGCACTTCCTTGGTTCGGAGGGCTGGGGCCAACGTCCTGACTTTC.

This clonotype was counted between two and nine times. The chain joins TRBV12-3 or TRBV12-4 to TRBJ2-1; 13 nucleotides agree with TRBD2. V was pared by 6 bases and J by 0 bases, with 8 bases of the junction left unmatched. There are 18 residues in the CDR3. CDR3 DNA sequence: TGTGCCAGCAGCAGTGGGACTAGCGGGATAGTCTCCTACAATGAGCAGTTCTTC. This encodes CASSSGTSGIVSYNEQFF.

This clonotype was counted only a few times. The V and J genes are TRBV7-6 and TRBJ2-7, with D possibly matching TRBD1 (5 bases). V was cut by 1 base and J by 5 bases, with 15 bases left in between. The CDR3 contains 15 residues. Germline lookup yields CDR1 SGHVS and CDR2 FNYEAQ. CDR3 loop: CASSLGVGVNNEQYF. The CDR3 nucleotides read TGTGCCAGCAGCTTAGGGGTAGGGGTTAATAACGAGCAGTACTTC.

V and J are TRBV12-3 or TRBV12-4 and TRBJ2-1; D remains unclear. CDR3 length: 11 residues. The V gene lost 6 bases and the J gene lost 10 bases, with 10 bases spanning the gap. CDR3 region: CASSPKWEQFF. The CDR3 DNA reads TGTGCCAGCAGCCCAAAGTGGGAGCAGTTCTTC.

Many counts were recorded for this clonotype. CDR3 in DNA: TGTGCCAGCAGTTACCCCCTACCTCTGGCAGGGAGGGAGCAAGAGACCCAGTACTTC. This codes for CASSYPLPLAGREQETQYF. The chain is built from TRBV6-6 and TRBJ2-5; 7 nucleotides line up with TRBD2. This CDR3 contains 19 residues. CDR1 is MNHNY and CDR2 is SVGAGI in the germline V gene (reference sequence). V gave up 2 bases and J gave up 2 bases; unmatched junction bases: 17.

At least ten counts were recorded for this clonotype. V gene TRBV29-1 combines with J gene TRBJ2-1; 11 bases agree with TRBD2. This CDR3 is built from 17 residues. Per the germline V gene, CDR1 is SQVTM and CDR2 is ANQGSEA. Trimming at V came to 4 bases and at J to 0 bases, leaving 8 bases not matched to a gene. The CDR3 coding sequence is TGCAGCGTTGGGGCCACTAGCGGGAGAGACTCCTACAATGAGCAGTTCTTC. Its protein is CSVGATSGRDSYNEQFF.

This chain joins TRBV28 and TRBJ1-4; D uncertain. Trimming shortened V by 6 bases and J by 0 bases, and 11 bases separated the two germline ends. The germline CDR1 and CDR2 sequences are MDHEN and SYDVKM. The CDR3 has 15 residues. Written as DNA, the CDR3 is TGTGCCAGCAGATGGACCGTCGCAACTAATGAAAAACTGTTTTTT. As protein: CASRWTVATNEKLFF.

The sample holds many counts of this clonotype. The V gene is TRBV25-1, the J gene TRBJ1-1; 10 nucleotides align to TRBD1. This CDR3 region has 14 residues. With V trimmed by 8 bases and J by 4 bases, 7 bases remained unmatched. Germline CDR1 MGHDK, CDR2 SYGVNS. CDR3 residues: CASGTGQGGTEAFF. The CDR3 nucleotides read TGTGCCAGCGGGACCGGACAGGGGGGCACTGAAGCTTTCTTT.

A single count supports this clonotype. The chain couples TRBV2 to TRBJ2-2, with D maybe TRBD2 (6 bases). Trimming took 2 bases from V and 0 from J, leaving 10 bases between them. This CDR3 region has 16 residues. Per the germline V gene, CDR1 is SNHLY and CDR2 is FYNNEI. The CDR3 loop is CASSESRRANTGELFF. CDR3 DNA sequence: TGTGCCAGCAGTGAATCGAGGAGGGCGAACACCGGGGAGCTGTTTTTT.

This clonotype appeared a few times. This rearrangement joins TRBV4-1 to TRBJ2-7; 10 nucleotides agree with TRBD1. The CDR3 length is 15 residues. In germline, CDR1 is MGHRA, CDR2 YSYEKL. Trimming cost V 5 bases and J 3 bases; bases outside gene matches: 7. The CDR3 spells CASSRDRDRGYEQYF. The CDR3 coding sequence is TGCGCCAGCAGCAGAGACCGGGACAGGGGCTACGAGCAGTACTTC.

This clonotype was picked up many times. V is TRBV6-6 and J is TRBJ2-7, with 7 positions matching TRBD1. Trimming removed 3 bases from V and 3 bases from J; junction bases left unmatched: 11. CDR1 and CDR2 (germline): MNHNY, SVGAGI (reference sequence). The CDR3 length is 16 residues. Here the CDR3 reads CASSYTEGTAHYEQYF. The DNA of the CDR3 is TGTGCCAGCAGTTATACCGAAGGGACAGCCCACTACGAGCAGTACTTC.

This clonotype was observed many times. The J gene is TRBJ2-1, the V gene TRBV7-9; 7 positions agree with TRBD2. The CDR3 is made up of 14 amino acids. Germline loops: CDR1 SEHNR, CDR2 FQNEAQ (reference sequence). The V and J ends lost 4 bases and 6 bases, in that order; junction bases with no gene match: 6. The CDR3 is CASSWTSETNEQFF. CDR3 nucleotide sequence: TGTGCCAGCAGCTGGACTAGTGAGACCAATGAGCAGTTCTTC.

This clonotype was detected only once. This rearrangement joins TRBV4-2 to TRBJ2-2; D unclear. CDR1 LGHNA and CDR2 YNFKEQ come from the germline V gene. Trimming removed 2 bases from V and 4 bases from J, with 8 bases in between. This CDR3 contains 14 residues. The CDR3 nucleotides read TGTGCCAGCAGCCAAAAGTCTCGCACCGGGGAGCTGTTTTTT. Its protein is CASSQKSRTGELFF.

This clonotype was observed at least ten times. The V call is TRBV6-1, the J call TRBJ2-7; perhaps TRBD1 as D (6 bases). Germline CDR1 and CDR2: MNHNS and SASEGT. Trimming took 6 bases from V and 6 from J, leaving 15 bases between them. The CDR3 length is 13 residues. CDR3 nucleotides: TGTGCCAGCAGCGACAGGATCAGGGGCGAGCAGTACTTC. It translates to CASSDRIRGEQYF.

As concerns this clonotype: This may arise from a read error, as a much more abundant clone is one base away. The rearrangement uses TRBV5-1 and TRBJ1-3; 7 positions agree with TRBD1. Looked up from germline, CDR1 is SGHRS and CDR2 is YFSETQ. The ends lost 2 bases at V and 2 bases at J; junction bases unmatched: 10. The CDR3 totals 17 residues. CDR3 region: CASSFARKGAAGNTIYF. As DNA, the CDR3 is TGCGCCAGCAGCTTTGCCAGGAAGGGGGCTGCTGGAAACACCATATATTTT.

The rearrangement uses TRBV19 and TRBJ1-5; D gene ambiguous. The CDR3 covers 15 residues. V was shortened by 7 bases and J by 2 bases, with 15 bases between the two germline ends. Germline V gene sequence: CDR1 LNHDA, CDR2 SQIVND (reference sequence). CDR3 amino acids: CASNTGQNGNQPQHF. In nucleotides, the CDR3 is TGTGCCAGTAATACGGGTCAGAATGGCAATCAGCCCCAGCATTTT.

The table lists this clonotype with a few counts. The chain has TRBV2 and TRBJ2-7; TRBD1 matches 7 bases. The CDR3 is made up of 18 amino acids. CDR1 is SNHLY and CDR2 is FYNNEI in the germline V gene. Germline trimming cut 0 bases from V and 1 base from J; bases unmatched to any gene: 12. CDR3 region: CASSEAPPGTVTSYEQYF. CDR3 nucleotides: TGTGCCAGCAGTGAAGCGCCCCCCGGGACAGTTACATCCTACGAGCAGTACTTC.